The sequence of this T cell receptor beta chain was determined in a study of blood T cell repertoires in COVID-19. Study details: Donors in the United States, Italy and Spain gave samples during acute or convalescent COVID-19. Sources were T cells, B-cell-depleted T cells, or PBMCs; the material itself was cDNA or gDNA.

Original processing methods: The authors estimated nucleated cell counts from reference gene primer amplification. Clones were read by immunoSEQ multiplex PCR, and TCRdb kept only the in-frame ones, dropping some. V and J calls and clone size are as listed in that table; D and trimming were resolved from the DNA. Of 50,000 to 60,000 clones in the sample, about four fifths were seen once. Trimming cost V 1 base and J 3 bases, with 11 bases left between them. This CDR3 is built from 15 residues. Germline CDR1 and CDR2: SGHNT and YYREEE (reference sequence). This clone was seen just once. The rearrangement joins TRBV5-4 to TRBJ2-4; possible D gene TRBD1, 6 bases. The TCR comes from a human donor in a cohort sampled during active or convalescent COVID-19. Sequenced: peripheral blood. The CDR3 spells CASSLPGGDKNIQYF. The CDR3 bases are TGTGCCAGCAGCTTGCCTGGGGGCGACAAAAACATTCAGTACTTC.